The T cell receptor beta chain under discussion was sequenced for a study of PD-1 blockade in classical Hodgkin lymphoma (dated by TCRdb to 2019 to 2021). Regarding the study in general: The study used TCR beta sequencing and CyTOF to define a peripheral blood immune signature of response to PD-1 blockade in classical Hodgkin lymphoma.

The time point label of this sample denotes: cycle 4 day 1 (C4D1), after less than seven weeks of nivolumab. Every trial patient had relapsed after autologous stem cell transplantation, and cohorts A, B and C differed in prior brentuximab vedotin exposure. Magnetic negative selection with a Miltenyi CD8+ T cell isolation kit was used to purify CD8+ T cells from thawed PBMCs. The trial cohort was composed of about 60 patients with relapsed/refractory classical Hodgkin lymphoma, for whom complete response, partial response or progressive disease was recorded as best overall response. Nivolumab dosing was 3 mg/kg intravenously every 2 weeks, continuing until either disease progression or unacceptable toxicity. In the multi-cohort phase II CheckMate 205 trial, trial patients received single-agent nivolumab. An independent review committee assessed best overall response by applying the 2007 International Working Group response criteria. Trial PBMCs were obtained immediately prior to nivolumab initiation (C1D1) and on therapy at cycle 2 day 1 and cycle 4 day 1. Peripheral blood was collected in 8 mL Vacutainer Cell Preparation Tubes, from which PBMCs were isolated by centrifugation and then cryopreserved. Purified CD4+ and CD8+ fractions were prepared only for cases in which an additional PBMC sample was available. Magnetically labelled cells were removed on LS columns in a quadroMACS separator, and the flow-through was collected as the purified fraction.

The Qiagen DNeasy kit was used to extract genomic DNA both from unsorted PBMCs and from the negatively selected CD4+ and CD8+ fractions. Using primers that anneal to V and J segments, immunoSEQ multiplex PCR amplified the TCR beta CDR3 regions. A synthetic immune receptor repertoire was used to minimize amplification bias, and any remaining bias was removed computationally after sequencing. The authors' pipeline ran thus. Custom Python scripts were used to quantify repertoire diversity as the Shannon entropy index. Unsorted, CD4+ and CD8+ repertoires were analyzed separately, except in combined analyses where CD4+ and CD8+ sequences were merged in silico. A clone was considered expanded if an increase in frequency of at least 2-fold after treatment relative to C1D1 was found, and a pseudocount of 0.5 was applied to clones undetected at baseline. Singleton clones were defined as clones with 0 or 1 copy at C1D1, and non-singleton clones were defined as clones with 2 or more copies. Clones expanded in unsorted samples were annotated as CD4+, CD8+ or unknown by matching protein sequences in sorted samples from the same patient. Diversity changes from C1D1 to C4D1 were tested in paired samples using Wilcoxon tests. This is the immuneACCESS table as TCRdb keeps it, with only in-frame sequences that have V and J called. A part of the clones is gone; compared with another copy, unresolved V genes explain less than half, and the rest is unexplained. That table is the source of V, J and clone size, and D and trimming were worked out from the DNA. This sample gives 12,000 or so clones in total; approximately 84% of them show up just once. Just over 35% of the sample goes to the ten largest clones.

CDR3 length: 15 amino acids, cysteine to phenylalanine. Of the read, only the CDR3 DNA is kept; its 45 bases are in frame from base 1. CDR1 and CDR2, per the germline V gene, are MDHEN and SYDVKM. Trimming takes 6 bases from V and 3 bases from J, and the germline ends sit 17 bases apart. On this clone itself: No antigen is known for it. There are no base qualities to consult, and no much larger clone falls within one base.

General findings and caveats noted by the study authors: Trial patients achieving complete response had baseline diversity similar to newly diagnosed patients, whereas partial responders and progressors had significantly lower diversity. Newly diagnosed patients were reported to have lower baseline TCR diversity than healthy donors, and relapsed/refractory patients were reported to have lower baseline TCR diversity still. Patients starting nivolumab less than 1 year after ASCT had lower diversity and were excluded from later analyses to avoid confounding by immune reconstitution. The study was limited to a single clinical trial cohort, and causes of repertoire differences, possibly disease activity or prior therapy, remained undefined. CD4+ but not CD8+ TCR diversity rose significantly by C4D1 (p=0.0027 vs p=0.16), most apparent in complete responders (p=0.02).

Sequencing used CD8+ T cells from blood, obtained before the fourth cycle of nivolumab. This sequence uses TRBV28 and TRBJ1-1, with no confidently assigned D gene. This TCR was sampled from a human donor with classical Hodgkin lymphoma. The donor label of this sample is uncertain. This receptor has the CDR3 CASSLRLDWDTEAFF. The DNA is TGTGCCAGCAGCCTAAGACTGGACTGGGACACTGAAGCTTTCTTT.